Shown below are 14 T cell receptor beta chains from a single sample sequenced in a study of T cells in Graves' hyperthyroidism and ophthalmopathy. Amplification of TCR beta CDR3 regions was performed using RNA transcripts as template. The HTBI set primed first-round TCR CDR3 RT-PCR. TCRdb ran MiXCR on the multiplex PCR reads and lists one entry per CDR3 protein. Here the sample spans 450,000 to 700,000 distinct CDR3 sequences, roughly 46% being singletons. What was sequenced was peripheral blood or thyroid tissue (not recorded which). All receptors derive from an adult woman with Graves' disease, either hyperthyroidism or ophthalmopathy (not recorded which).

This clonotype has at least ten counts. The gene calls are TRBV5-5 and TRBJ1-1; the D gene is possibly TRBD1 (5 bases). CDR3 length: 14 residues. V was shortened by 4 bases and J by 11 bases, with 21 bases between the two germline ends. Germline V gene data show CDR1 as SGHKS and CDR2 as YYEKEE (reference sequence). CDR3 sequence reads: CASSGPLRDGMAFF. The DNA of the CDR3 is TGTGCCAGCAGCGGCCCCCTCCGGGACGGGATGGCTTTCTTT.

The chain has TRBV2 and TRBJ2-2, with TRBD2 matching over 10 bases. Germline assignment: CDR1 SNHLY and CDR2 FYNNEI. Trimming at V came to 1 base and at J to 0 bases, leaving 11 bases not matched to a gene. CDR3 length: 20 residues. This chain's CDR3 is CASSEGETLAGVANTGELFF. The CDR3 DNA follows: TGTGCCAGCAGTGAAGGGGAGACTCTAGCGGGAGTAGCGAACACCGGGGAGCTGTTTTTT.

The J gene is TRBJ1-4, the V gene TRBV29-1; a weak D match, TRBD1 (6 bases). Trimming stripped 4 bases from V and 8 bases from J, with 14 bases between. The CDR3 runs to 13 residues. CDR1 SQVTM and CDR2 ANQGSEA come from the germline V gene. For the CDR3, the DNA is TGCAGCGTTGGGGGACACGCCGAGGAAAAACTGTTTTTT. It translates to CSVGGHAEEKLFF.

This clonotype was seen once. The chain joins TRBV24-1 to TRBJ2-5, with TRBD1 matching over 7 bases. Germline values: CDR1 KGHDR, CDR2 SFDVKD. V shed 4 bases, J shed 5 bases, and the junction held 9 bases outside the gene matches. The CDR3 contains 15 residues. This chain's CDR3 is CATSDLTGVGETQYF. CDR3 DNA: TGTGCCACCAGTGACCTTACAGGGGTCGGTGAGACCCAGTACTTC.

This clonotype was seen many times. This chain uses TRBV15 with TRBJ2-7, with D perhaps assigned TRBD1 or TRBD2 (6 bases each). The CDR3 has 18 amino acids. Between the trimmed V and J ends, which lost 0 bases and 1 base, there was a span of 19 bases. CDR1 is LNHNV and CDR2 is YYDKDF in the germline V gene (reference sequence). In nucleotides, the CDR3 is TGTGCCACCAGCAGAGATCTAAGTAGGGGGGATGCGTCCTACGAGCAGTACTTC. This gives the protein CATSRDLSRGDASYEQYF.

This clonotype was seen repeatedly, ten times or more. The gene calls are TRBV7-8 and TRBJ1-5; no reliable D call. Germline V CDR1 and CDR2: SGHVS, FQNEAQ. Trimming took off 5 bases at V and 2 bases at J, with 10 bases between the two ends. CDR3 length: 14 amino acids. The DNA of the CDR3 is TGTGCCAGCAGCCCAGGCAGCCGCAATCAGCCCCAGCATTTT. As protein: CASSPGSRNQPQHF.

This clonotype was picked up a small number of times. V is TRBV6-2 or TRBV6-3 and J is TRBJ2-2; TRBD2 aligns across 7 bases. Per germline, CDR1 MNHEY and CDR2 SVGEGT. The V gene end was trimmed by 2 bases and the J gene end by 0 bases; junction bases not matched to a gene: 9. The CDR3 consists of 18 residues. CDR3 nucleotide sequence: TGTGCCAGCAGTTACCGGGCTAGCGGAAGGACGAACACCGGGGAGCTGTTTTTT. Translation: CASSYRASGRTNTGELFF.

This clonotype was counted between two and nine times. The CDR3 nucleotides are TGTGCCATCTCGACGAGCTCTGGGGCCAACGTCCTGACTTTC. Translating it yields CAISTSSGANVLTF. The chain links TRBV10-3 to TRBJ2-6; D is unresolved. Between the trimmed V and J ends, which lost 8 bases and 0 bases, there was a span of 8 bases. Germline V lookup: CDR1 ENHRY, CDR2 SYGVKD. The CDR3 is 14 amino acids.

The V gene is TRBV5-1, the J gene TRBJ1-3; D unclear. Trimming took off 6 bases at V and 16 bases at J, with 8 bases between the two ends. Per the germline V gene, CDR1 is SGHRS and CDR2 is YFSETQ. There are 8 residues in the CDR3. CDR3 bases: TGCGCCAGCACCACTGATTATTTT. This translates into CASTTDYF.

This clonotype appeared many times. The rearrangement joins TRBV4-2 to TRBJ2-2; 9 bases match TRBD2. The CDR3 consists of 16 residues. J was trimmed by 3 bases and V by 0 bases; bases with no gene match: 2. The germline V gene has CDR1 LGHNA and CDR2 YNFKEQ. DNA for the CDR3: TGTGCCAGCAGCCAAGAGCGGGAGGGTTACACCGGGGAGCTGTTTTTT. Its protein product is CASSQEREGYTGELFF.

The chain joins TRBV6-5 to TRBJ1-5, with D possibly being TRBD1 (6 bases). Trimming took off 10 bases at V and 2 bases at J, with 18 bases between the two ends. Germline values: CDR1 MNHEY, CDR2 SVGAGI. This CDR3 spans 15 amino acids. Written as DNA, the CDR3 is TGTGCCACCCAGGGGAGTCGAGGGCGCAATCAGCCCCAGCATTTT. Protein sequence: CATQGSRGRNQPQHF.

In its sample, this clonotype was seen a few times. V is TRBV20-1 and J is TRBJ2-7, with no clear D. With 0 bases removed from V and 3 bases from J, the gap between germline ends came to 3 bases. Germline V gene sequence: CDR1 DFQATT, CDR2 SNEGSKA (reference sequence). The CDR3 has 11 amino acids. CDR3 in DNA: TGCAGTGCTAGAGAGAGCTACGAGCAGTACTTC. Its protein is CSARESYEQYF.

This clonotype was seen many times. The chain carries TRBV2 and TRBJ1-5; no definite D call. Trimming took off 2 bases at V and 0 bases at J, with 14 bases between the two ends. Germline V gives CDR1 SNHLY, CDR2 FYNNEI. This CDR3 has 17 amino acids. CDR3 sequence: CASSEKFRANSNQPQHF. Written as DNA, the CDR3 is TGTGCCAGCAGTGAAAAGTTCCGCGCAAATAGCAATCAGCCCCAGCATTTT.

The chain links TRBV2 to TRBJ2-2; no reliable D call. Germline V gene data show CDR1 as SNHLY and CDR2 as FYNNEI. This CDR3 is 10 amino acids long. Deletions cut 6 bases from V and 8 bases from J, with 4 bases between. The chain's CDR3 is CASRQGELFF. The CDR3 DNA is TGTGCCAGCAGACAGGGGGAGCTGTTTTTT.